This T cell receptor (beta chain) stems from a study of T cell responses to AZD1222 COVID-19 vaccine (dated by TCRdb to the early 2020s). Describing the broader study: AZD1222 recipients given second doses at about 4 weeks or at about 12 weeks were pooled, since spike-specific TCR depth and breadth were not found to differ between the two schedules. Trial participants were enrolled by age into subgroups of 18-55, 56-69 and 70-plus years, and around 140, 26 and 57 TCR-sequenced participants, respectively, were included in these subgroups. A total of just over 230 trial participants underwent TCR sequencing, of whom 200 to 220 had received two doses of AZD1222 and 26 had received two doses of the MenACWY control vaccine. Broader findings and caveats from the paper: Because no samples from the day 14 peak response were available, repertoires could be characterized only after the peak T cell response. In the small 56-69-year group, the increase in depth fell short of significance, most likely because of low power. The whole spike protein was spanned by vaccine-associated CD4 TCRs, and dominant responses were seen in regions 160-218 and 743-854. Most participants were white British and females outnumbered males, and the authors suggested that clonal diversity may have been underestimated. Reportedly, close to half of the unique spike-specific TCRs recognized epitopes lying outside the regions that are mutated in the B.1.351 and B.1.1.7 variants. Only 5 to 7 AZD1222 recipients were SARS-CoV-2 seropositive at baseline, limiting conclusions about previously exposed vaccinees. Spike-specific TCR breadth and depth rose significantly after two AZD1222 doses compared with day 0 and with MenACWY recipients.

The CDR3 regions of human TCRbeta chains were subjected to immunosequencing. In the source study's methods: TCRs in the repertoires were matched against a reference library of SARS-CoV-2-specific TCRs that had been generated with the MIRA antigen-specificity platform. Breadth was defined as the fraction of unique TCRs that were SARS-CoV-2-associated. Depth was defined as the fraction of total T cells that were SARS-CoV-2-associated. Using the MIRA data, every spike-specific TCR was mapped to the spike region that the TCR reacted to and assigned to either a CD4 or a CD8 class. Log10-transformed breadth and depth values were compared by one-way ANOVA with Sidak's multiple comparisons tests. TCRdb re-hosts the immuneACCESS table, in-frame sequences only. Its copies lack some clones; in the studies checked, an unresolved V gene accounts for under half of them, and the cause for the rest is not known. That table is the source of V, J and clone size, and D and trimming were worked out from the DNA. The sample table shows around 120,000 clones, and more than 85% are seen once. The leading ten clones occupy over 2.5% of the sample.

As encoded in the germline V gene (reference sequence), CDR1 is MNHEY while CDR2 is SMNVEV. V is cut by 7 bases and J by 1 base, and the space between the germline ends is 17 bases. From cysteine to phenylalanine, the CDR3 is 16 amino acids long. The retained sequence is limited to the CDR3, 48 bases, with the frame set at the first base. For this clone: What this receptor recognizes is not known. Base qualities are missing; no much larger clone stands one base away.

The time point label on this specimen signifies: baseline before first vaccination. Vaccinee samples came from UK trials COV001 and COV002, including a single-blind randomized controlled phase 2/3 trial of AZD1222 (ChAdOx1 nCoV-19) in healthy adults. For TCRbeta chain sequencing, PBMC samples from trial participants were taken at day 0 and at day 28 after the second dose. The sample in question was peripheral blood, obtained on day 0 of AZD1222 vaccination. Recombination joined TRBV27 with TRBJ1-5, with a weak D call of TRBD1 (6 bases match). The sequence was collected from an adult in good health. The DNA reads TGTGCCAGCAAGGTATCGGGGGGCGCGAGCAATCAGCCCCAGCATTTT. Its amino acids are CASKVSGGASNQPQHF.